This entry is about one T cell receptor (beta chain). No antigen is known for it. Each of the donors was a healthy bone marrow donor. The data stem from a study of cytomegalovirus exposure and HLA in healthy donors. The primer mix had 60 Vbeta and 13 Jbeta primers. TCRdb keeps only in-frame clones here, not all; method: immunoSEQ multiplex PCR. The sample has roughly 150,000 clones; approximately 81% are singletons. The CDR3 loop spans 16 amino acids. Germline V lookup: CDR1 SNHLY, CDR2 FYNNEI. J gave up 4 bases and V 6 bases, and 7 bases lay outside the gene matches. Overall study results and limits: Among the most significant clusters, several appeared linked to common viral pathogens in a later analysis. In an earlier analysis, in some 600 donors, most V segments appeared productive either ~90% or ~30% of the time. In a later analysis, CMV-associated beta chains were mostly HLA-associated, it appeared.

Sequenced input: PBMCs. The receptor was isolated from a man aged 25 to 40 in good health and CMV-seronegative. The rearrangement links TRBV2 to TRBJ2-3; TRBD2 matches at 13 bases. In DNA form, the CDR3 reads TGTGCCAGCAGCAGGGGGACTAGCGGGGTTTCAGATACGCAGTATTTT. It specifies CASSRGTSGVSDTQYF. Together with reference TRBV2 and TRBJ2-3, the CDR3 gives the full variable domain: EPEVTQTPSHQVTQMGQEVILRCVPISNHLYFYWYRQILGQKVEFLVSFYNNEISEKSEIFDDQFSVERPDGSNFTLKIRSTKLEDSAMYFCASSRGTSGVSDTQYFGPGTRLTVL.